Shown below are 14 T cell receptor beta chains from a single sample sequenced in a study of regulatory T cells in long-lasting Graves disease. Time point described: newly diagnosed GD, antithyroid drugs for less than 3 months. From PBMCs, RNA was extracted and then used to make the TCR library. HTBI primers from iRepertoire and Arm-PCR of CDR3 regions yielded the TCR beta libraries. Each CDR3 protein gets one entry after TCRdb re-called the multiplex PCR reads with MiXCR. The repertoire holds roughly 260,000 distinct CDR3 sequences, with 15% to 20% as singletons. The sample was also linked to a second study, of T cells in Graves' hyperthyroidism and ophthalmopathy.

The specimen was peripheral blood mononuclear cells (PBMCs), collected at new diagnosis, from a patient treated with antithyroid drugs. These receptors all come from a young woman with Graves disease.

This clonotype was counted ten times or more. This sequence joins TRBV2 and TRBJ1-5; weak D call: TRBD1 (5 bases). The germline V gene has CDR1 SNHLY and CDR2 FYNNEI. V gave up 8 bases and J gave up 9 bases, with 11 bases separating them. The CDR3 has 11 residues. The CDR3 DNA reads as TGTGCCAGCGCGGGGGTGGGGCCCCAGCATTTT. Amino acid sequence: CASAGVGPQHF.

In this sample, this clonotype turned up many times. The chain links TRBV2 to TRBJ1-2; D perhaps matches TRBD1 (5 bases). The germline V gene has CDR1 SNHLY and CDR2 FYNNEI. CDR3 size: 11 residues. V was pared by 3 bases and J by 8 bases, with 7 bases between. CDR3 nucleotides: TGTGCCAGCAGTGATTGGGGGGGCTACACCTTC. The encoded protein is CASSDWGGYTF.

Many counts were recorded for this clonotype. The rearrangement links TRBV6-5 to TRBJ2-1; weak D call: TRBD1 (5 bases). V was cut by 2 bases and J by 4 bases, with 9 bases left in between. Looked up from germline, CDR1 is MNHEY and CDR2 is SVGAGI. The CDR3 has 14 residues. The CDR3, as DNA: TGTGCCAGCAGTTACACACAGGAGTACAATGAGCAGTTCTTC. This sequence encodes CASSYTQEYNEQFF.

The rearrangement links TRBV9 to TRBJ2-3; D gene ambiguous. V dropped 0 bases and J dropped 5 bases, with 13 bases sitting between them. The CDR3 consists of 15 residues. Germline assignment: CDR1 SGDLS and CDR2 YYNGEE. CDR3 bases: TGTGCCAGCAGCGTAGAGTCGGAAGCCCGAGATACGCAGTATTTT. Its protein is CASSVESEARDTQYF.

In this sample, this clonotype turned up many times. The chain has TRBV4-1 and TRBJ1-1; no definite D call. V was pared by 1 base and J by 5 bases, with 5 bases between. This CDR3 is 12 amino acids long. Germline-derived CDR1 and CDR2 are MGHRA and YSYEKL. CDR3 protein: CASSQGETEAFF. The DNA of the CDR3 is TGCGCCAGCAGCCAAGGTGAGACTGAAGCTTTCTTT.

The CDR3 region has the DNA TGCAGTGCTGGTAGCGGGGGGGCTTCCTACAATGAGCAGTTCTTC. Its translation: CSAGSGGASYNEQFF. The chain recombines TRBV20-1 with TRBJ2-1, with 11 positions matching TRBD2. From germline, CDR1 is DFQATT and CDR2 SNEGSKA (reference sequence). This CDR3 region has 15 residues. Trimming removed 5 bases from V and 1 base from J; junction bases left unmatched: 4.

The J gene is TRBJ2-3, the V gene TRBV5-1; 9 bases agree with TRBD1. Germline V gene sequence: CDR1 SGHRS, CDR2 YFSETQ. The CDR3 totals 16 residues. Losses at the gene ends were 0 bases for V and 4 bases for J; bases not matched to a gene: 6. CDR3 sequence reads: CASSLEQGARADTQYF. In DNA, the CDR3 is TGCGCCAGCAGCTTGGAACAGGGGGCGCGTGCAGATACGCAGTATTTT.

This clonotype was picked up many times. The gene calls are TRBV27 and TRBJ1-4, with D unclear. There are 11 residues in the CDR3. Trimming pared 6 bases from V and 11 bases from J, leaving 10 bases between. The germline V gene encodes CDR1 MNHEY and CDR2 SMNVEV (reference sequence). The chain's CDR3 is CASRKNGKLFF. CDR3 coding DNA: TGTGCCAGCAGGAAAAACGGGAAACTGTTTTTT. Drawing the rest from reference TRBV27 and TRBJ1-4, the complete variable domain is EAQVTQNPRYLITVTGKKLTVTCSQNMNHEYMSWYRQDPGLGLRQIYYSMNVEVTDKGDVPEGYKVSRKEKRNFPLILESPSPNQTSLYFCASRKNGKLFFGSGTQLSVL.

This clonotype occurred many times. V is TRBV20-1 and J is TRBJ1-4; D call uncertain. Trimming took off 3 bases at V and 0 bases at J, with 5 bases between the two ends. The CDR3 is 13 residues long. Looked up from germline, CDR1 is DFQATT and CDR2 is SNEGSKA (reference sequence). The CDR3 loop reads CSASWATNEKLFF. CDR3 nucleotides: TGCAGTGCTAGTTGGGCAACTAATGAAAAACTGTTTTTT.

The rearrangement joins TRBV20-1 to TRBJ2-5; TRBD2 matches at 7 bases. Germline assignment: CDR1 DFQATT and CDR2 SNEGSKA (reference sequence). The J segment lost 5 bases and the V segment lost 2 bases, leaving 11 bases of the junction unmatched. The CDR3 has 15 amino acids. For the CDR3, the DNA is TGCAGTGCTAGAAGCCGAAGCGGGGACCCGGAGACCCAGTACTTC. Protein: CSARSRSGDPETQYF.

This clonotype was observed many times. This chain joins TRBV9 and TRBJ2-3, with 9 nucleotides matching TRBD2. CDR1 and CDR2 (germline): SGDLS, YYNGEE. This CDR3 is built from 15 residues. After removal of 4 bases from V and 5 bases from J, the junction contained 8 bases not matched to a gene. The DNA for the CDR3 is TGTGCCAGCAGCAACCGGCGGGAGGGAGAAGATACGCAGTATTTT. This translates into CASSNRREGEDTQYF.

This clonotype was counted many times. The V and J genes are TRBV6-1 and TRBJ1-4; 10 bases are shared with TRBD1. V trimming: 4 bases; J trimming: 7 bases; junction bases outside the gene matches: 6. CDR1 MNHNS and CDR2 SASEGT come from the germline V gene. The CDR3 consists of 15 residues. In DNA form, the CDR3 reads TGTGCCAGCAGTGGCCCCGACAGGGGGCGTGAAAAACTGTTTTTT. This encodes CASSGPDRGREKLFF.

The genes are TRBV20-1 and TRBJ2-5; D is ambiguous. V was pared by 5 bases and J by 0 bases, with 13 bases between. The CDR3 is 14 amino acids. Germline V lookup: CDR1 DFQATT, CDR2 SNEGSKA (reference sequence). The CDR3 DNA reads as TGCAGTGCTCAAATACCCGGGTACCAAGAGACCCAGTACTTC. Protein: CSAQIPGYQETQYF.

Turning to this clonotype: A much larger clone differs by one base, so this may be a read error. In DNA form, the CDR3 reads TGTGCCAGCAGCCCTCCGTATGGCTACACCTTC. This sequence encodes CASSPPYGYTF. The chain carries TRBV3-1 and TRBJ1-2; D is ambiguous. Germline V gene sequence: CDR1 LGHDT, CDR2 YNNKEL (reference sequence). Trimming removed 4 bases from V and 5 bases from J, with 5 bases in between. The CDR3 extends over 11 amino acids.